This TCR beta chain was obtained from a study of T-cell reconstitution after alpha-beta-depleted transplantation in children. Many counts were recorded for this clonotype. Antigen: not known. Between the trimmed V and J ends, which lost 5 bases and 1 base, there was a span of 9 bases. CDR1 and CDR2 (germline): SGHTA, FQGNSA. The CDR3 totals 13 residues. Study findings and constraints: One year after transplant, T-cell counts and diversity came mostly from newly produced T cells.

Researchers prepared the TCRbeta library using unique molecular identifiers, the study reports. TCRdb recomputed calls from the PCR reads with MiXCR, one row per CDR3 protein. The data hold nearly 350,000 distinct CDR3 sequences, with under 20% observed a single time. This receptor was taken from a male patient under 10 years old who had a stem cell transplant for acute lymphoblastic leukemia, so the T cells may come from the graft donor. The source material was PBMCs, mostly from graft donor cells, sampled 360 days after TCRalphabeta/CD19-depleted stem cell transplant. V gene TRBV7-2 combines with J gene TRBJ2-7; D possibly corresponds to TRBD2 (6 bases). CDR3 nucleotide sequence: TGTGCCAGCAGCCTGACTAGTTCCTACGAGCAGTACTTC. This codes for CASSLTSSYEQYF.